This T cell receptor beta chain was sequenced for a study of T cells in Graves' hyperthyroidism and ophthalmopathy. It was RNA transcripts that yielded the amplified TCR beta CDR3 regions. With the HTBI primer set, the TCR CDR3 went through a first round of RT-PCR. TCRdb reprocessed the multiplex PCR reads via MiXCR and lists one record per CDR3 protein. The table lists hundreds of thousands of distinct CDR3 sequences, around 20% of them singletons, with under 35% in the top ten. Deletions cut 3 bases from V and 6 bases from J, with 12 bases between. Germline lookup yields CDR1 SNHLY and CDR2 FYNNEI. The CDR3 spans 14 residues.

The origin of this receptor is a man aged 25 to 40 with Graves' ophthalmopathy. V and J are TRBV2 and TRBJ2-1; D is uncertain. The sample taken for sequencing was blood. This CDR3 reads CASSDSHDFNEQFF. As DNA, the CDR3 is TGTGCCAGCAGTGATTCCCACGATTTCAATGAGCAGTTCTTC.